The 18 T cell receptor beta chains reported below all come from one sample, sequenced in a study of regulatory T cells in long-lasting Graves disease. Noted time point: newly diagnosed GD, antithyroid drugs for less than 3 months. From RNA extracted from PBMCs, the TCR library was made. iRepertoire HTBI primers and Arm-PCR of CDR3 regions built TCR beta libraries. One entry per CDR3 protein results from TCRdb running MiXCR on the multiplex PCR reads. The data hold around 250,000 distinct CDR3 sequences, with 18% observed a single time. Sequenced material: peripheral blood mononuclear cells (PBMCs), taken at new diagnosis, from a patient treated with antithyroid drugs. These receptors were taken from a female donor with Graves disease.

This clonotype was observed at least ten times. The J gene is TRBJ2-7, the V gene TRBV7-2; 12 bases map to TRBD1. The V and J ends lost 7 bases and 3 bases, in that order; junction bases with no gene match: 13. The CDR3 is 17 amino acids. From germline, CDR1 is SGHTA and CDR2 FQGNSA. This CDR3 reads CASIKTGTGGKIYEQYF. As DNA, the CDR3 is TGTGCCAGCATAAAAACCGGGACAGGGGGCAAAATCTACGAGCAGTACTTC.

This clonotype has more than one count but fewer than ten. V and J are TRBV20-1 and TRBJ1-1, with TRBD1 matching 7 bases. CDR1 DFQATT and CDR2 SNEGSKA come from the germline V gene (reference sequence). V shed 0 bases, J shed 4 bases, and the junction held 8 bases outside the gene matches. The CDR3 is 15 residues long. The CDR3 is CSARDFRGRSTEAFF. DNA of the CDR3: TGCAGTGCTAGAGATTTTAGGGGGCGATCCACTGAAGCTTTCTTT.

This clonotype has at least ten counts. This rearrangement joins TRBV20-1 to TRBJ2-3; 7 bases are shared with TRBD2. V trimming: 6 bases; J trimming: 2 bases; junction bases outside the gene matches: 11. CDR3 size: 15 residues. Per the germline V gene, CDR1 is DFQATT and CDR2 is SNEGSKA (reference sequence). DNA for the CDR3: TGCAGTGCGCCACGAGCGGCGGGAGCCACAGATACGCAGTATTTT. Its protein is CSAPRAAGATDTQYF.

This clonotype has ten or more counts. DNA of the CDR3: TGCAGTGCTAGAGCACCGGGACTAGCGGACTACAATGAGCAGTTCTTC. Translated: CSARAPGLADYNEQFF. The chain uses TRBV20-1 and TRBJ2-1, with TRBD2 matching over 11 bases. Unmatched junction bases numbered 5, after V lost 1 base and J lost 3 bases. The CDR3 consists of 16 residues. The germline V gene has CDR1 DFQATT and CDR2 SNEGSKA (reference sequence).

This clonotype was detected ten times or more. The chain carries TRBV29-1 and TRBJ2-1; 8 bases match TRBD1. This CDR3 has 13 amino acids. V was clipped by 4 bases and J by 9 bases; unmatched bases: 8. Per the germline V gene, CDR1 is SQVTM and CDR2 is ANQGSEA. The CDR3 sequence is CSVVGQAATEQFF. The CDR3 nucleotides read TGCAGCGTTGTGGGACAGGCAGCAACTGAGCAGTTCTTC.

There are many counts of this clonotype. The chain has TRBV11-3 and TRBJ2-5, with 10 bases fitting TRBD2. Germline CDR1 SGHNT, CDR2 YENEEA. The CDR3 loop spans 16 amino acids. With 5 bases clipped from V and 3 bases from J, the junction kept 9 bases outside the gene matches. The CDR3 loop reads CASSSVQREGEETQYF. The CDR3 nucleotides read TGTGCCAGCAGCAGTGTCCAGCGGGAGGGGGAAGAGACCCAGTACTTC.

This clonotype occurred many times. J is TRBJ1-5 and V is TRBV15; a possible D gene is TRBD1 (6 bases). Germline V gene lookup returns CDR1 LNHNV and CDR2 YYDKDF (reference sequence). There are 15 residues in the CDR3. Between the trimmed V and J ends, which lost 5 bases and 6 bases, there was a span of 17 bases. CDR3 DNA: TGTGCCACCAGCTTGGGGACAAATCGGGGTCAGCCCCAGCATTTT. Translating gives CATSLGTNRGQPQHF. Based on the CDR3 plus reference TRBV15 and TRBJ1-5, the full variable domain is DAMVIQNPRYQVTQFGKPVTLSCSQTLNHNVMYWYQQKSSQAPKLLFHYYDKDFNNEADTPDNFQSRRPNTSFCFLDIRSPGLGDTAMYLCATSLGTNRGQPQHFGDGTRLSIL.

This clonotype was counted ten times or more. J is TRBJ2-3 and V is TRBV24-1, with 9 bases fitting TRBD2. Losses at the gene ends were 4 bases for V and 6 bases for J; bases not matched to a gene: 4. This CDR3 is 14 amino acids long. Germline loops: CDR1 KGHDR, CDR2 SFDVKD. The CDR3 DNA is TGTGCCACCAGTGACCGGACTAGCGAGGATACGCAGTATTTT. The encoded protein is CATSDRTSEDTQYF.

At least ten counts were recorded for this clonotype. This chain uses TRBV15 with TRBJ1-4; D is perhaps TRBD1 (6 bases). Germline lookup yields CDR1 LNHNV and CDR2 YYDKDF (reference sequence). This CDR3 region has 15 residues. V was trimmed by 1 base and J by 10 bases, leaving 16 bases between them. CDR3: CATSRVELRGGKLFF. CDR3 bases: TGTGCCACCAGCAGAGTCGAGTTGAGAGGGGGAAAACTGTTTTTT.

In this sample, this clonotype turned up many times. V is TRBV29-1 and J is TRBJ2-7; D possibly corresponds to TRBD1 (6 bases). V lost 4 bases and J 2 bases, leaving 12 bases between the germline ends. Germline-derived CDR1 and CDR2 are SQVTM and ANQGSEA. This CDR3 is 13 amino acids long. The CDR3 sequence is CSVVGHKPYEQYF. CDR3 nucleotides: TGCAGCGTTGTGGGACACAAACCCTACGAGCAGTACTTC.

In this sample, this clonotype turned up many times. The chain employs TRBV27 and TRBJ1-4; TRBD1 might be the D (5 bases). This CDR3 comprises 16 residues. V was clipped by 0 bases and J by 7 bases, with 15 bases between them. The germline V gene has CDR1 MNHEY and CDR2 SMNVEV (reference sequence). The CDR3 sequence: CASSLSGGTPSEKLFF. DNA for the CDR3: TGTGCCAGCAGTTTATCGGGGGGAACGCCATCTGAAAAACTGTTTTTT.

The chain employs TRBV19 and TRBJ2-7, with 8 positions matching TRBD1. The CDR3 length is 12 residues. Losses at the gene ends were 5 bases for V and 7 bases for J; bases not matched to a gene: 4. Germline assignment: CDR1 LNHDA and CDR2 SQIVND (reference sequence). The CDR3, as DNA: TGTGCCAGTAGTGACAGGGGCTTGGAGCAGTACTTC. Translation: CASSDRGLEQYF.

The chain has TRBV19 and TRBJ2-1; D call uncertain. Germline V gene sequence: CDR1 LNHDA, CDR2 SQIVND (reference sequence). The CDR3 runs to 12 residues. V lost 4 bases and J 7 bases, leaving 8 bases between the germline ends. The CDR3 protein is CASSTPRNEQFF. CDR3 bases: TGTGCCAGTAGTACCCCTCGTAATGAGCAGTTCTTC.

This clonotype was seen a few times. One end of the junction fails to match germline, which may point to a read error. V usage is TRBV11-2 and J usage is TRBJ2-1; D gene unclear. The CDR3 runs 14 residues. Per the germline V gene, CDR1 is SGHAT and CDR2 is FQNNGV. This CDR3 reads CASSQDLASLGQFF. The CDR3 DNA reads TGCGCCAGCAGCCAAGATTTGGCCAGCTTGGGGCAGTTCTTC.

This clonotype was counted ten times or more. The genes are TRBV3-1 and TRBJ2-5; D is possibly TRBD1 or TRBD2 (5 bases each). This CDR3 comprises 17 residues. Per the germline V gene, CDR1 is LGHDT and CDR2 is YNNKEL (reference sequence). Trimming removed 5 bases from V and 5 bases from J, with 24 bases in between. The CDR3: CASSSPRVGRERETQYF. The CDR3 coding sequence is TGTGCCAGCAGCTCCCCCCGCGTGGGCAGGGAGAGGGAGACCCAGTACTTC.

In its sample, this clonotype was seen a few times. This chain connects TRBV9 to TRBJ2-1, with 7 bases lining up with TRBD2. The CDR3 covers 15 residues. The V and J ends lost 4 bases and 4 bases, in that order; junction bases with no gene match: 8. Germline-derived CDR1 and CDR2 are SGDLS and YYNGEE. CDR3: CASSYDQRGYNEQFF. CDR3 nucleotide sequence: TGTGCCAGCAGCTATGATCAGCGGGGATACAATGAGCAGTTCTTC.

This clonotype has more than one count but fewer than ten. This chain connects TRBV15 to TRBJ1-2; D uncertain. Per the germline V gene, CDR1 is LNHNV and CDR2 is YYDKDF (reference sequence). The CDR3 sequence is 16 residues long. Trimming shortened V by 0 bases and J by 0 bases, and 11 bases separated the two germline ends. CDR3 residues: CATSRDYGNPNYGYTF. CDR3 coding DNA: TGTGCCACCAGCAGAGATTATGGAAACCCTAACTATGGCTACACCTTC.

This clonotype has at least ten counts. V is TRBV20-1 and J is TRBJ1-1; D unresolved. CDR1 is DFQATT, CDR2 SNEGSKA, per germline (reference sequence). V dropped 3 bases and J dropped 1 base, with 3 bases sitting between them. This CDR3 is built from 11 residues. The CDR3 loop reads CSASKNTEAFF. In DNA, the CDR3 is TGCAGTGCTAGTAAGAACACTGAAGCTTTCTTT.